Listed here are 27 T cell receptor beta chains from one sample, sequenced in a study of T cells in localized non-small cell lung cancer. Sequencing used immunoSEQ multiplex PCR; TCRdb keeps in-frame clones, though not all of them. The sample records 100,000 or so clones, around 90% being singletons. Sequencing was performed on PBMCs, taken before any cancer treatment. These receptors all stem from a woman aged 40-70 years with stage II squamous cell lung carcinoma.

J is TRBJ2-5 and V is TRBV10-3, with TRBD2 matching over 8 bases. V shed 0 bases and J 4 bases; nucleotides not matched to a gene: 7. The CDR3 extends over 16 amino acids. Germline CDR1 is ENHRY and CDR2 is SYGVKD. This CDR3 is CAISESLSGRGETQYF. The DNA for the CDR3 is TGTGCCATCAGTGAGTCGTTGAGCGGGAGAGGAGAGACCCAGTACTTC.

V is TRBV6-6 and J is TRBJ1-2; no clear D gene. The CDR3 extends over 13 amino acids. V lost 0 bases to trimming and J lost 5 bases, with 7 bases between them. The germline V gene has CDR1 MNHNY and CDR2 SVGAGI (reference sequence). The chain's CDR3 is CASSYSTEYGYTF. The CDR3 DNA is TGTGCCAGCAGTTACTCGACGGAATATGGCTACACCTTC.

This clone was observed a few times. This rearrangement joins TRBV29-1 to TRBJ2-2, with 7 bases fitting TRBD1. V was pared by 6 bases and J by 0 bases, with 10 bases of the junction left unmatched. The CDR3 has 16 amino acids. Germline V CDR1 and CDR2: SQVTM, ANQGSEA. The CDR3 region is CSVAGTELANTGELFF. For the CDR3, the DNA is TGCAGCGTAGCCGGGACAGAGCTCGCGAACACCGGGGAGCTGTTTTTT.

This clone has a single count. This CDR3 is CASSRWGLEKNEQYF. In nucleotides, the CDR3 is TGTGCCAGTAGTAGGTGGGGACTGGAGAAGAACGAGCAGTACTTC. This sequence joins TRBV19 and TRBJ2-7; TRBD2 might be the D (6 bases). V was pared by 4 bases and J by 5 bases, with 18 bases between. Germline V CDR1 and CDR2: LNHDA, SQIVND (reference sequence). The CDR3 consists of 15 residues.

This sequence joins TRBV11-2 and TRBJ1-1, with 7 positions matching TRBD1. The CDR3 consists of 14 residues. V was pared by 1 base and J by 9 bases, with 8 bases of the junction left unmatched. Looked up from germline, CDR1 is SGHAT and CDR2 is FQNNGV. CDR3: CASSLAPSTGKAFF. CDR3 coding DNA: TGTGCCAGCAGCTTAGCCCCATCGACAGGGAAAGCTTTCTTT.

The chain uses TRBV19 and TRBJ2-3, with 12 nucleotides matching TRBD1. The V and J ends lost 1 base and 4 bases, in that order; junction bases with no gene match: 6. Germline CDR1 reads LNHDA; CDR2 reads SQIVND (reference sequence). There are 17 residues in the CDR3. CDR3 sequence: CASSIVGTGGGADTQYF. In DNA, the CDR3 is TGTGCCAGTAGTATAGTGGGGACAGGGGGCGGGGCAGATACGCAGTATTTT.

V and J are TRBV2 and TRBJ1-2; D perhaps matches TRBD1 (6 bases). This CDR3 comprises 12 residues. The V gene lost 4 bases and the J gene lost 6 bases, with 9 bases spanning the gap. CDR1 and CDR2 (germline): SNHLY, FYNNEI. Here the CDR3 DNA reads TGTGCCAGCAGTGCCTCAGGGGATGGCTACACCTTC. It translates to CASSASGDGYTF.

This clone has a handful of counts. The CDR3 DNA reads TGTGCCAGCTCACCCGGACAGGGACACACTGAAGCTTTCTTT. Translating gives CASSPGQGHTEAFF. This chain joins TRBV18 and TRBJ1-1; 8 nucleotides align to TRBD1. J lost 3 bases, V lost 3 bases, and 3 bases had no gene match. The germline V gene has CDR1 KGHSH and CDR2 LQKENI. This CDR3 has 14 residues.

V gene TRBV10-3 combines with J gene TRBJ1-2, with a weak D call TRBD1 (6 bases). Trimming removed 3 bases from V and 7 bases from J, with 18 bases in between. The CDR3 extends over 15 amino acids. Germline V CDR1 and CDR2: ENHRY, SYGVKD. In DNA form, the CDR3 reads TGTGCCATCAGTGACTCAAACAGGGCCGGGAGTGGCTACACCTTC. The encoded protein is CAISDSNRAGSGYTF.

This sequence joins TRBV6-1 and TRBJ2-7; TRBD1 aligns across 9 bases. Germline-derived CDR1 and CDR2 are MNHNS and SASEGT. The CDR3 extends over 15 amino acids. The junction had 11 bases not matched to a gene; V was cut back by 6 bases and J by 5 bases. CDR3 nucleotide sequence: TGTGCCAGCAGGGGGAACCGGGACAGGGTCGACGAGCAGTACTTC. Translation gives CASRGNRDRVDEQYF.

The chain has TRBV4-2 and TRBJ2-7; 13 bases match TRBD2. Germline V gives CDR1 LGHNA, CDR2 YNFKEQ. This CDR3 is 18 amino acids long. Losses at the gene ends were 4 bases for V and 0 bases for J; bases not matched to a gene: 9. CDR3 sequence reads: CASSPRTSGGPSSYEQYF. In nucleotides, the CDR3 is TGTGCCAGCAGCCCACGGACTAGCGGGGGACCTAGCTCCTACGAGCAGTACTTC.

The chain carries TRBV10-2 and TRBJ2-3, with 13 bases matching TRBD2. The germline gives CDR1 WSHSY, CDR2 SAAADI. J was trimmed by 5 bases and V by 4 bases; bases with no gene match: 12. The CDR3 length is 18 residues. Here the CDR3 reads CASSASLTSGREVDTQYF. The CDR3 DNA sequence: TGCGCCAGCAGTGCTTCCCTCACTAGCGGGAGGGAGGTAGATACGCAGTATTTT.

The chain combines TRBV18 with TRBJ1-1; D call uncertain. Between the trimmed V and J ends, which lost 3 bases and 1 base, there was a span of 0 bases. From germline, CDR1 is KGHSH and CDR2 LQKENI. This CDR3 has 11 amino acids. The CDR3 region has the DNA TGTGCCAGCTCACCGAACACTGAAGCTTTCTTT. It codes for CASSPNTEAFF.

The CDR3 here is CASSYRMNVQETQYF. CDR3 DNA sequence: TGTGCCAGCAGCTACCGAATGAACGTACAAGAGACCCAGTACTTC. The chain has TRBV11-2 and TRBJ2-5; D is undetermined. The V end lost 4 bases, the J end lost 2 bases, and 14 bases lay between the germline ends. CDR1 is SGHAT, CDR2 FQNNGV, per germline. This CDR3 comprises 15 residues.

The rearrangement links TRBV12-5 to TRBJ1-5, with D possibly being TRBD1 (5 bases). Germline-derived CDR1 and CDR2 are LGHNT and FRNRAP. This CDR3 region has 15 residues. Trimming shortened V by 6 bases and J by 0 bases, and 12 bases separated the two germline ends. The CDR3 protein is CASGPGTGSNQPQHF. The DNA for the CDR3 is TGTGCTAGTGGCCCCGGGACCGGTAGCAATCAGCCCCAGCATTTT.

Note on this clone: The junction departs from the called germline gene at one end, perhaps through a read error. This CDR3 reads CASSYSTGASPSF. The CDR3, as DNA: TGTGCCAGCAGTTACTCCACAGGGGCTTCCCCTTCTTTT. The chain carries TRBV6-5 and TRBJ1-1; 7 nucleotides agree with TRBD1. Germline-derived CDR1 and CDR2 are MNHEY and SVGAGI. The CDR3 is 13 amino acids.

Turning to this clone: At one of its ends the junction is not consistent with the germline gene, which may arise from a read error. V usage is TRBV10-3 and J usage is TRBJ1-2, with 9 nucleotides matching TRBD1. The CDR3 is 11 residues long. Germline CDR1 and CDR2: ENHRY and SYGVKD. The CDR3 DNA reads TGTGCCCTCAGGACAGGGGATGGCTACACCTTC. Protein: CALRTGDGYTF.

This clone was found once. The V call is TRBV28, the J call TRBJ2-7, with D possibly TRBD2 on 7 matching bases. The CDR3 contains 15 residues. Trimming stripped 5 bases from V and 3 bases from J, with 17 bases between. From germline, CDR1 is MDHEN and CDR2 SYDVKM. CDR3 region: CASSTVGGPGYEQYF. The CDR3 coding sequence is TGTGCCAGCAGTACCGTCGGGGGGCCCGGCTACGAGCAGTACTTC.

The chain employs TRBV6-5 and TRBJ2-7, with D perhaps TRBD2 (5 bases). Looked up from germline, CDR1 is MNHEY and CDR2 is SVGAGI. This CDR3 comprises 12 residues. The V end lost 6 bases, the J end lost 7 bases, and 13 bases lay between the germline ends. This chain's CDR3 is CASSLPSGEQYF. In DNA, the CDR3 is TGTGCCAGCAGCCTACCCTCGGGGGAGCAGTACTTC.

This chain links TRBV7-2 with TRBJ2-1; D unclear. Trimming pared 4 bases from V and 8 bases from J, leaving 21 bases between. This CDR3 contains 16 residues. CDR1 and CDR2 from the germline V gene are SGHTA and FQGNSA. Here the CDR3 DNA reads TGTGCCAGCAGCTCCCTCCGAGTCTTGCGATTGGATGAGCAGTTCTTC. Translation gives CASSSLRVLRLDEQFF.

The rearrangement links TRBV5-5 to TRBJ1-3, with D possibly matching TRBD1 (6 bases). The CDR3 has 15 residues. V lost 3 bases and J 0 bases, leaving 10 bases between the germline ends. Germline CDR1 and CDR2: SGHKS and YYEKEE (reference sequence). DNA for the CDR3: TGTGCCAGCAGCTCAGGGGTTAGCTCTGGAAACACCATATATTTT. Its protein is CASSSGVSSGNTIYF.

This clone was detected once. The genes are TRBV5-1 and TRBJ2-1; 11 bases align to TRBD1. This CDR3 is 15 amino acids long. Trimming at V came to 0 bases and at J to 8 bases, leaving 4 bases not matched to a gene. Germline V gives CDR1 SGHRS, CDR2 YFSETQ. The CDR3 nucleotides are TGCGCCAGCAGCTTGGGGACAGGGGGCTTGTATGAGCAGTTCTTC. This translates into CASSLGTGGLYEQFF.

The chain carries TRBV28 and TRBJ1-1; maybe TRBD1 (5 bases). Germline V CDR1 and CDR2: MDHEN, SYDVKM. Between the trimmed V and J ends, which lost 2 bases and 0 bases, there was a span of 13 bases. The CDR3 spans 16 residues. The CDR3 DNA reads as TGTGCCAGCAGTTTAAATCAGGGTAAAATGAACACTGAAGCTTTCTTT. It specifies CASSLNQGKMNTEAFF.

CDR3 amino acids: CASSPSGFGELFF. In DNA form, the CDR3 reads TGTGCCAGCAGCCCCAGTGGGTTCGGGGAGCTGTTTTTT. The V gene is TRBV11-3, the J gene TRBJ2-2; D remains unclear. The ends were cut back, 5 bases at V and 7 bases at J, with 11 bases in the middle. The CDR3 has 13 residues. Germline-derived CDR1 and CDR2 are SGHNT and YENEEA.

V usage is TRBV4-1 and J usage is TRBJ2-1; D remains unclear. Germline V gene data show CDR1 as MGHRA and CDR2 as YSYEKL. This CDR3 comprises 17 residues. The V end lost 0 bases, the J end lost 0 bases, and 12 bases lay between the germline ends. The CDR3 sequence is CASSQDPALSSYNEQFF. Here the CDR3 DNA reads TGCGCCAGCAGCCAAGATCCTGCCCTTAGCTCCTACAATGAGCAGTTCTTC.

This clone has just one count. The chain has TRBV15 and TRBJ1-2, with TRBD1 matching 7 bases. The CDR3 has 14 amino acids. The germline gives CDR1 LNHNV, CDR2 YYDKDF (reference sequence). The trim removed 5 bases at V and 7 bases at J, leaving 10 bases unmatched. The CDR3 is CATSGDSFHFGYTF. The CDR3 bases are TGTGCCACCAGCGGGGACAGCTTTCACTTTGGCTACACCTTC. The whole variable domain, filled in from reference TRBV15 and TRBJ1-2, reads DAMVIQNPRYQVTQFGKPVTLSCSQTLNHNVMYWYQQKSSQAPKLLFHYYDKDFNNEADTPDNFQSRRPNTSFCFLDIRSPGLGDTAMYLCATSGDSFHFGYTFGSGTRLTVV.

The gene calls are TRBV2 and TRBJ1-3, with 9 nucleotides matching TRBD1. V lost 7 bases, J lost 3 bases, and 10 bases stayed unmatched. The CDR3 has 16 residues. Germline loops: CDR1 SNHLY, CDR2 FYNNEI. CDR3 coding DNA: TGTGCCAGCACTGTTCCACAGGGGGCGTATGGAAACACCATATATTTT. Translation gives CASTVPQGAYGNTIYF. Variable domain in full (rest from reference TRBV2 and TRBJ1-3): EPEVTQTPSHQVTQMGQEVILRCVPISNHLYFYWYRQILGQKVEFLVSFYNNEISEKSEIFDDQFSVERPDGSNFTLKIRSTKLEDSAMYFCASTVPQGAYGNTIYFGEGSWLTVV.